The present entry profiles one TCR beta chain with its context. Its matching antigen is unknown. A second PCR of roughly 7 to 11 cycles used a sample-barcoded 5' primer and a J-beta primer mix. The study obtained at least 2.5 million CDR3-containing paired-end reads from every sample. TCRdb re-called the 5' RACE reads with MiXCR, one entry per CDR3 protein. Of 1,100,000 or so distinct CDR3 sequences in the sample, less than 50% were seen once. This entry comes from a study of blood T cells in healthy people across ages. For the study at large: Roughly one uniquely barcoded beta molecule per two T cells was captured. General study findings and limits: PBMCs left unsorted prevented a conclusive naive versus antigen-experienced comparison.

V lost 6 bases to trimming and J lost 4 bases, with 8 bases between them. The germline CDR1 and CDR2 sequences are MNHNY and SVGAGI (reference sequence). CDR3 length: 12 amino acids. Sequencing was carried out using blood. This receptor was identified in a woman aged 60-75 years in good health. The rearrangement uses TRBV6-6 and TRBJ2-3; the D is unclear. The CDR3 nucleotides read TGTGCCAGCAGCGCTACGTCAGATACGCAGTATTTT. It codes for CASSATSDTQYF.